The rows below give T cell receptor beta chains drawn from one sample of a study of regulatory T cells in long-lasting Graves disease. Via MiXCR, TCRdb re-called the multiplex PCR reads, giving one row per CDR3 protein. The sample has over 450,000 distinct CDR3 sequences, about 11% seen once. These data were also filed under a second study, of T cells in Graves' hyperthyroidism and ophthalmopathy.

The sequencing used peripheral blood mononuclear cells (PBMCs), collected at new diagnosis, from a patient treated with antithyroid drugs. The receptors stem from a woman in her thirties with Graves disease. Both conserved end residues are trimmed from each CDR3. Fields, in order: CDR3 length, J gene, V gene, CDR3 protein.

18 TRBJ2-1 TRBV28 ASSLDDVVGSAITYNEQF
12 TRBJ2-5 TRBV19 ASSGNRGQETQY
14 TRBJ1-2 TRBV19 ASSMSETAANYGYT
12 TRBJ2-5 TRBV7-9 ASSLRTLTETQY
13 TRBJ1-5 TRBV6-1 ASRRQGASNQPQH
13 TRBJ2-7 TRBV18 ASSPAVSRTYEQY
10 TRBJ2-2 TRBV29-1 SAKEGIGELF
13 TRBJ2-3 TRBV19 ASSIMLGRTDTQY
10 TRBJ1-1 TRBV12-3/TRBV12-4 ASTITAAEAF
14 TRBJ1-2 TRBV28 ASSSHRDRGKPGYT
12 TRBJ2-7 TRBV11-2 ASSLVGLAYEQY
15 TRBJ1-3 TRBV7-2 ASSLDLAGGHGNTIY
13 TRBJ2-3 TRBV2 ASSVDRPGTDTQY
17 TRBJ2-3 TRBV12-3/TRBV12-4 ASKGLSGLKVLNTDTQY
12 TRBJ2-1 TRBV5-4 ASSLVPGFNEQF
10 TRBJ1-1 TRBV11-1 ASSFADREAF
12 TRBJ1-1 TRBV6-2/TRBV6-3 ASTLGNLGTEAF
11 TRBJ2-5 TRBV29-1 SVGPGAQETQY
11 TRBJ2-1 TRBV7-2 ASSLGEGGSPL
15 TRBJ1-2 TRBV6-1 ASSNQRQGNVGYGYT
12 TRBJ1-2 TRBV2 ASRWGGDHYGYT
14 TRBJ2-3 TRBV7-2 ASSRTSGSGRDTQY
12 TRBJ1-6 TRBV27 ASRYRDRGSPLH
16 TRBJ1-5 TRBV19 ASSIGTGRGYSNQPQH
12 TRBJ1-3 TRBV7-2 ASSRDVGGNTIY
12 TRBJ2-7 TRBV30 AWSYGRRPPEQY
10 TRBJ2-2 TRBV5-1 ASSTGAGELF
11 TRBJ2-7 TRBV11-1 ASTVGFTGEQY
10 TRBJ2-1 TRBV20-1 SARQGENEQF
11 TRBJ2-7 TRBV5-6 ASSPGNGYEQY
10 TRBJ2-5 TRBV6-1 ATSTGSETQY
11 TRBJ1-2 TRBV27 ASSPNGEAGYT
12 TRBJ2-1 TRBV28 ASSSSGGRDEQF
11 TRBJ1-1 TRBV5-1 ASSLAGGGEAF
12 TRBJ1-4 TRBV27 ASSFDRGREKLF
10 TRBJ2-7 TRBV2 ASSAGSYEQY
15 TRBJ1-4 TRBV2 ASSILHPQGVGEKLF
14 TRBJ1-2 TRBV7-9 ASSLGLMGLLGGYT
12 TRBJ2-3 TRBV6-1 ASKGLAGTDTQY
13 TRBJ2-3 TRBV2 ASSGTSGRGDTQY
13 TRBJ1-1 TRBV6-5 ASSYEGTANTEAF
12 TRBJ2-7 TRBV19 ASSIQDGIYEQY
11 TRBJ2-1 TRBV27 ASSFASDNEQF
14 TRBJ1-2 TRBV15 ATSRDRGPASDGYT
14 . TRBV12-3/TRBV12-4 ASSPAPGRGENEQF
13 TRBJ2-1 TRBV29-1 SVARTGSSYNEQF
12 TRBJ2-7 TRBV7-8 ASKSPGESYEQY
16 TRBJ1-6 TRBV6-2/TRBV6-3 ASSDPTTDRATNSPLH
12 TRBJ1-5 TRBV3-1 ASSQAGWNQPQH
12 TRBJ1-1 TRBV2 ASSRDRGDTEAF
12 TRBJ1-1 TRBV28 ASSRGGYFSEAF
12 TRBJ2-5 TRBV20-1 SALRTSLGETQY
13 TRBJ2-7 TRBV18 ASSPTGAPANEQY
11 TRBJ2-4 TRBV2 ASGTSGQNIQY